The 6 T cell receptor beta chains listed next were all sequenced from one sample in a study of cytomegalovirus exposure and HLA in healthy donors. The study ran its PCR with 60 Vbeta and 13 Jbeta primers. Data came from immunoSEQ multiplex PCR; TCRdb stores just in-frame clones and leaves some out. The sample comprises fewer than 250,000 clones, around 80% of which are singletons, and roughly 5.5% rests with the top ten. Material for sequencing was PBMCs. These TCRs come from a man aged 35 to 55 in good health and CMV-seropositive.

The chain couples TRBV5-6 to TRBJ2-3, with a weak D call TRBD2 (6 bases). CDR3 size: 13 residues. V shed 5 bases and J shed 8 bases, with 15 bases lying between them. Germline V lookup: CDR1 SGHDT, CDR2 YYEEEE. The CDR3 nucleotides read TGTGCCAGCAGTCAAAAGCGGGTTGGTACGCAGTATTTT. Protein product: CASSQKRVGTQYF.

The chain joins TRBV28 to TRBJ1-1, with D possibly matching TRBD1 (6 bases). This CDR3 has 14 residues. The germline gives CDR1 MDHEN, CDR2 SYDVKM. The V end lost 5 bases, the J end lost 5 bases, and 15 bases lay between the germline ends. The CDR3 bases are TGTGCCAGCAGTCCAACGGGTAGGGGGACTGAAGCTTTCTTT. Translating gives CASSPTGRGTEAFF.

The rearrangement links TRBV4-1 to TRBJ2-7, with D perhaps TRBD2 (6 bases). Trimming left V 1 base short and J 5 bases short, with 9 bases between. Germline V lookup: CDR1 MGHRA, CDR2 YSYEKL. The CDR3 is 13 residues long. CDR3 in DNA: TGCGCCAGCAGCCAAGGGAGGGGTGACGAGCAGTACTTC. Translation gives CASSQGRGDEQYF.

V usage is TRBV29-1 and J usage is TRBJ2-1; D ambiguous. The V end lost 4 bases, the J end lost 5 bases, and 9 bases lay between the germline ends. In germline, CDR1 is SQVTM, CDR2 ANQGSEA. This CDR3 region has 12 residues. CDR3: CSVGSRDNEQFF. The CDR3 coding sequence is TGCAGCGTTGGCTCGAGAGACAATGAGCAGTTCTTC.

The J gene is TRBJ2-1, the V gene TRBV10-3; 9 bases are a match to TRBD2. This CDR3 contains 17 residues. Losses at the gene ends were 3 bases for V and 0 bases for J; bases not matched to a gene: 6. Germline V lookup: CDR1 ENHRY, CDR2 SYGVKD. The CDR3 DNA reads TGTGCCATCAGTGATTTAGCGGGGGCAAGCTCCTACAATGAGCAGTTCTTC. Its translation is CAISDLAGASSYNEQFF.

The chain is built from TRBV4-1 and TRBJ1-2; unclear D gene. Between the trimmed V and J ends, which lost 0 bases and 7 bases, there was a span of 18 bases. The CDR3 runs to 16 residues. CDR1 is MGHRA, CDR2 YSYEKL, per germline. In DNA, the CDR3 is TGCGCCAGCAGCCAAGATCGGGGAGCTGCTACGATTGGCTACACCTTC. Its translation is CASSQDRGAATIGYTF.